The 11 T cell receptor beta chains below all came from one sample that was sequenced in a study of blood T cell repertoires in COVID-19 (dated by TCRdb to 2020 to 2022). Libraries were built with the immunoSEQ multiplex PCR assay. This is the immuneACCESS table as TCRdb keeps it, with only in-frame sequences that have V and J called. A part of the clones is gone; compared with another copy, unresolved V genes explain less than half, and the rest is unexplained. The sample records about 220,000 clones, roughly 80% of which are singletons. Of the sample, 3.6% is held by the ten largest clones. The sequencing sample was made of PBMCs or T cells enriched from blood (not recorded which). Every receptor here comes from a woman aged 40 to 50 who had been exposed to COVID-19.

The V call is TRBV12-5, the J call TRBJ2-3; TRBD2 aligns across 7 bases. The CDR3 is made up of 17 amino acids. Per the germline V gene, CDR1 is LGHNT and CDR2 is FRNRAP. With 5 bases clipped from V and 6 bases from J, the junction kept 17 bases outside the gene matches. CDR3 sequence: CASGLGGDSSVSDTQYF. The CDR3 DNA reads as TGTGCTAGTGGTCTGGGGGGGGACTCGTCGGTTTCTGATACGCAGTATTTT.

The chain joins TRBV3-1 (or the pseudogene TRBV3-2) to TRBJ1-5, with D perhaps TRBD1 (5 bases). Germline loops: CDR1 LGHDT, CDR2 YNNKEL (reference sequence). Between the trimmed V and J ends, which lost 1 base and 4 bases, there was a span of 11 bases. The CDR3 consists of 15 residues. The CDR3 sequence: CASSQGRASNQPQHF. CDR3 nucleotides: TGTGCCAGCAGCCAAGGCAGGGCGTCAAATCAGCCCCAGCATTTT.

This clone was seen a handful of times. The V call is TRBV5-1, the J call TRBJ2-7, with D maybe TRBD2 (6 bases). The V and J ends lost 2 bases and 3 bases respectively, with 15 bases between them. Germline CDR1 is SGHRS and CDR2 is YFSETQ. The CDR3 runs to 15 residues. The CDR3 coding sequence is TGCGCCAGCAGCTTTGAGCGGGCTCCTTTCTACGAGCAGTACTTC. It is translated as CASSFERAPFYEQYF. Filled out from reference TRBV5-1 and TRBJ2-7, the complete variable domain reads KAGVTQTPRYLIKTRGQQVTLSCSPISGHRSVSWYQQTPGQGLQFLFEYFSETQRNKGNFPGRFSGRQFSNSRSEMNVSTLELGDSALYLCASSFERAPFYEQYFGPGTRLTVT.

The V and J genes are TRBV18 and TRBJ2-1; the D gene is possibly TRBD2 (6 bases). The CDR3 is made up of 14 amino acids. Germline CDR1 KGHSH, CDR2 LQKENI. Deletions cut 8 bases from V and 6 bases from J, with 17 bases between. The CDR3 DNA follows: TGTGCCAGCAATTCTGGGCAGGGAGGCAATGAGCAGTTCTTC. Translating it yields CASNSGQGGNEQFF.

This clone was picked up a small number of times. The chain employs TRBV11-2 and TRBJ1-5; D remains unclear. The CDR3 is made up of 15 amino acids. Germline V gene sequence: CDR1 SGHAT, CDR2 FQNNGV. V lost 0 bases and J 0 bases, leaving 6 bases between the germline ends. The CDR3 region has the DNA TGTGCCAGCAGCTTAGAGTCCGGTAGCAATCAGCCCCAGCATTTT. Translated: CASSLESGSNQPQHF.

This chain connects TRBV10-2 to TRBJ2-1; 13 bases match TRBD2. The germline V gene encodes CDR1 WSHSY and CDR2 SAAADI. CDR3 length equals 16 residues. V lost 6 bases, J lost 7 bases, and 9 bases stayed unmatched. The CDR3 DNA reads TGCGCCAGCAGCGGAGGCACTAGCGGGGGGGCAAATGAGCAGTTCTTC. Translated, it gives CASSGGTSGGANEQFF.

The rearrangement joins TRBV6-5 to TRBJ1-1; D might be TRBD1 (5 bases). CDR1 and CDR2 from the germline V gene are MNHEY and SVGAGI. This CDR3 has 13 residues. The V end was cut by 0 bases, the J end by 6 bases, with 8 bases between. The CDR3 nucleotides are TGTGCCAGCAGTTACTCAGGGGTCGCTGAAGCTTTCTTT. Protein: CASSYSGVAEAFF.

Ten or more counts support this clone. The chain is built from TRBV6-5 and TRBJ1-2; D unresolved. Between the trimmed V and J ends, which lost 4 bases and 7 bases, there was a span of 13 bases. Looked up from germline, CDR1 is MNHEY and CDR2 is SVGAGI. This CDR3 region has 13 residues. The CDR3 protein is CASSWSTRGGYTF. CDR3 sequence (DNA): TGTGCCAGCAGTTGGAGCACCCGGGGTGGCTACACCTTC.

This chain connects TRBV28 to TRBJ1-2; D unresolved. The CDR3 covers 10 residues. V lost 8 bases to trimming and J lost 5 bases, with 6 bases between them. Germline V gene data show CDR1 as MDHEN and CDR2 as SYDVKM. CDR3 in amino acids: CASGRYGYTF. DNA for the CDR3: TGTGCCAGCGGCCGTTATGGCTACACCTTC.

This clone was counted a few times. V usage is TRBV5-1 and J usage is TRBJ1-2; maybe TRBD1 (5 bases). V was cut by 0 bases and J by 8 bases, with 11 bases left in between. Per germline, CDR1 SGHRS and CDR2 YFSETQ. This CDR3 is built from 13 residues. CDR3 nucleotide sequence: TGCGCCAGCAGCTTGGTGTCAGGGTACGGCTACACCTTC. Its protein is CASSLVSGYGYTF.

In regard to this clone: The same CDR3 can be traced to other DNA sequences in this sample. The rearrangement links TRBV30 to TRBJ1-2; 8 bases line up with TRBD1. The V gene's germline CDR1 is GTSNPN and CDR2 SVGIG (reference sequence). This CDR3 contains 13 residues. After removal of 2 bases from V and 4 bases from J, the junction contained 3 bases not matched to a gene. The CDR3 protein is CAWSRDRPYGYTF. CDR3 bases: TGTGCCTGGAGTCGGGACAGGCCCTATGGCTACACCTTC.